This is a list of T cell receptor beta chains from one sample in a study of T cell repertoires in cytomegalovirus infection. Each CDR3 protein is one row after TCRdb ran MiXCR on the reads. The data show about 530,000 distinct CDR3 sequences, roughly 29% seen once. Sequencing was carried out using PBMCs. The receptors derive from a human donor in good health (CMV status not recorded). Some clones in this sample may be carry-over from other donors' samples. The CDR3 runs from the conserved cysteine through the conserved F or W. The D gene is left open where the match is weak. The size entry is marked missing in some rows and otherwise reads once, few, many or a size class.

v_call,j_call,d_call,clone_size,cdr3_nt,cdr3_aa
TRBV28,TRBJ1-1,.,many,TGTGCCAGCTATTGGAACACTGAAGCTTTCTTT,CASYWNTEAFF
TRBV10-3,TRBJ2-1,.,.,TGTGCCACCGCCGCCGACGTGGGGTTTTCTAATGAGCAGTTCTTC,CATAADVGFSNEQFF
TRBV6-2/TRBV6-3,TRBJ2-1,.,many,TGTGCCAGCAGTAACCACCTAGCATTCCCGAGTGAGCAGTTCTTC,CASSNHLAFPSEQFF
TRBV10-3,TRBJ1-2,.,.,TGTGCCATCAGTGAGTCCGGAGCTTGGGGATACACCTTC,CAISESGAWGYTF
TRBV28,TRBJ2-7,TRBD2,few,TGTGCCAGCAGTTCCCGGGGGGGCGTCAACGAGCAGTACTTC,CASSSRGGVNEQYF
TRBV12-5,TRBJ1-1,.,few,TGTGCTAGTGGTGCCTACAGGGTATCTGAAGCTTTCTTT,CASGAYRVSEAFF
TRBV15,TRBJ2-1,.,.,TGTGCCACCAGCAGAGATCCAGGGTTGTACAATGAGCAGTTCTTC,CATSRDPGLYNEQFF
TRBV24-1,TRBJ2-5,.,.,TGTGCCACCAGTGATTTGCGGGGAGGCAGTCAAGAGACCCAGTACTTC,CATSDLRGGSQETQYF
TRBV5-6,TRBJ2-1,.,.,TGTGCCAGCAGCTCGGAGGACAAACTCTACAATGAGCAGTTCTTC,CASSSEDKLYNEQFF
TRBV7-8,TRBJ2-7,.,many,TGTGCCAGCAGCTTACATAGCGGCTACGAGCAGTACTTC,CASSLHSGYEQYF
TRBV6-2/TRBV6-3,TRBJ2-7,.,.,TGTGCCACCCAGCAGGGACGGGAGCAGTACTTC,CATQQGREQYF
TRBV24-1,TRBJ2-1,TRBD2,.,TGTGCCACCAGTGATTCCTTACTAGCGGGAGGATCTAATGAGCAGTTCTTC,CATSDSLLAGGSNEQFF
TRBV7-2,TRBJ2-7,.,many,TGTGCCAGCAGCTTACAGGCGATCTACGAGCAGTACTTC,CASSLQAIYEQYF
TRBV28,TRBJ2-5,.,.,TGTGCCAGCGGAGGGGAAGAGACCCAGTACTTC,CASGGEETQYF
TRBV20-1,TRBJ2-5,TRBD2,few,TGCAGTGCTAGAGCGACTAGCGGCAGCCAAGAGACCCAGTACTTC,CSARATSGSQETQYF
TRBV6-2/TRBV6-3,TRBJ2-3,TRBD2,.,TGTGCCATCGGGAGGGCCTCTAAGACAGATACGCAGTATTTT,CAIGRASKTDTQYF
TRBV11-3,TRBJ2-1,.,few,TGTGCCAGCAGCTTCGGAGGGAGAGGCCATGAGCAGTTCTTC,CASSFGGRGHEQFF
TRBV9,TRBJ2-3,.,once,TGTGCCAGCAGCGTAGCTACGGCGGGAGATACGCAGTATTTT,CASSVATAGDTQYF
TRBV20-1,TRBJ1-2,TRBD1,few,TGCAGTGCTGTGACAGGGAGTATACACTATGGCTACACCTTC,CSAVTGSIHYGYTF
TRBV7-2,TRBJ2-3,TRBD2,many,TGTGCCAGCAGCCTGGGACTAGCGGGAGAGGGGGATACGCAGTATTTT,CASSLGLAGEGDTQYF
TRBV12-3/TRBV12-4,TRBJ1-4,TRBD1,.,TGTGCCAGCAGTATCGGGACAGCCCCCCGGGGGGAAAAACTGTTTTTT,CASSIGTAPRGEKLFF
TRBV5-6,TRBJ2-4,TRBD2,.,TGTGCCAGCAGCTTGGCGGCTAGCGGGGGGAACATTCAGTACTTC,CASSLAASGGNIQYF
TRBV12-3/TRBV12-4,TRBJ1-1,.,few,TGTGCCAGCAGTTTGAAAGGGGTAACTGAAGCTTTCTTT,CASSLKGVTEAFF
TRBV7-6,TRBJ2-3,TRBD2,.,TGTGCCAGCAGCTTAGGCACTAGCGGAGGAACTAGCACAGATACGCAGTATTTT,CASSLGTSGGTSTDTQYF
TRBV5-1,TRBJ2-2,.,.,TGCGCCAGCAGCTTGACAGGGAGAAAGAACGACGGGGAGCTGTTTTTT,CASSLTGRKNDGELFF
TRBV12-3/TRBV12-4,TRBJ2-1,TRBD2,few,TGTGCCAGCAGCGCGGGAGGTCCCTACAATGAGCAGTTCTTC,CASSAGGPYNEQFF
TRBV28,TRBJ1-2,TRBD1,few,TGTGCCAGCAGGGAACCGGGACAGGGGTCTGGCTACACCTTC,CASREPGQGSGYTF
TRBV12-3/TRBV12-4,TRBJ2-1,TRBD2,few,TGTGCCAGCACCCCTCGACTAGCTTTAGGCGAGCAGTTCTTC,CASTPRLALGEQFF
TRBV7-9,TRBJ1-1,.,.,TGTGCCAGCAGCATACCTTCAGGGGTGAACACTGAAGCTTTCTTT,CASSIPSGVNTEAFF
TRBV12-3/TRBV12-4,TRBJ1-5,TRBD1,.,TGTGCCAGCAGTTTAGGACAGGGAACCCTTGGTTTT,CASSLGQGTLGF
TRBV14,TRBJ2-7,TRBD2,.,TGTGCCTGCAGCCTCCGCCCAGCGGGAGGGACCTACGAGCAGTACTTC,CACSLRPAGGTYEQYF
TRBV7-9,TRBJ2-2,.,many,TGTGCCAGCAGCCGCCCGGGGGAAGGTCACGGGGAGCTGTTTTTT,CASSRPGEGHGELFF
TRBV5-4,TRBJ1-6,.,few,TGTGCCAGCAGCTTGGATAGTGGATATAATTCACCCCTCCACTTT,CASSLDSGYNSPLHF
TRBV19,TRBJ1-4,.,.,TGTGCCAGTAGCCGTGAGGGAAGGTTCAATGAAAAACTGTTTTTT,CASSREGRFNEKLFF
TRBV7-2,TRBJ1-1,TRBD1,many,TGTGCCAGCAGCTTAGCTCAGGGGGCTGAAGCTTTCTTT,CASSLAQGAEAFF
TRBV6-1,TRBJ2-7,.,.,TGTGCCAGCAGTGAAGTTTCGACGACTTCCTACGAGCAGTACTTC,CASSEVSTTSYEQYF
TRBV4-1,TRBJ2-3,.,.,TGCGCCAGCAGCCAAGCTAGGCAGAGCACAGATACGCAGTATTTT,CASSQARQSTDTQYF
TRBV12-3/TRBV12-4,TRBJ1-2,.,many,TGTGCCAGCAGTTTGGGTCCCGAAGGGCTCCGGGCTGGCTACACCTTC,CASSLGPEGLRAGYTF
TRBV7-6,TRBJ1-5,.,.,TGTGCCAGCAGCTTCGGCACCTATAGCAATCAGCCCCAGCATTTT,CASSFGTYSNQPQHF
TRBV24-1,TRBJ2-7,TRBD1,.,TGTGCCACCAGTGATCCCGGGACAGGGGCCTACGAGCAGTACTTC,CATSDPGTGAYEQYF
TRBV2,TRBJ2-3,TRBD2,few,TGTGCCAGCAGTGGTCTCGAGCGGCGGGAGGAGGATACGCAGTATTTT,CASSGLERREEDTQYF
TRBV12-3/TRBV12-4,TRBJ1-2,.,.,TGTGCCAGCAGTTTAGCGAACGGCTATGGCTACACCTTC,CASSLANGYGYTF
TRBV12-3/TRBV12-4,TRBJ2-3,TRBD2,few,TGTGCCAGCAGGCCCGGGACTAGCGGGATTGATACGCAGTATTTT,CASRPGTSGIDTQYF
TRBV6-5,TRBJ2-7,.,.,TGTGCCAGCAGTTCCAAACCGGGACCCTACTACGAGCAGTACTTC,CASSSKPGPYYEQYF
TRBV10-3,TRBJ1-2,.,.,TGTGCCATCAGTGACAAGGGATTCGCTAACTATGGCTACACCTTC,CAISDKGFANYGYTF
TRBV4-3,TRBJ2-5,.,few,TGCGCCAGCAGCCAAGACGAGGCGGTCCAAGAGACCCAGTACTTC,CASSQDEAVQETQYF
TRBV7-2,TRBJ2-1,TRBD2,many,TGTGCCAGCAGCACCACTAGCGACTCATACAATGAGCAGTTCTTC,CASSTTSDSYNEQFF
TRBV5-6,TRBJ1-1,.,few,TGTGCCAGCAGCGTATCTGGGGGAATCGCTGAAGCTTTCTTT,CASSVSGGIAEAFF
TRBV15,TRBJ1-5,.,.,TGTGCCACCAGAGGGGACGGCTTTAGCAATCAGCCCCAGCATTTT,CATRGDGFSNQPQHF
TRBV27,TRBJ2-7,.,.,TGTGCCAGCAGTTCTCCCTGGGTGGGAATCTACGAGCAGTACTTC,CASSSPWVGIYEQYF
TRBV18,TRBJ1-5,.,.,TGTGCCAGCTCACCAGGGGGTACGGATCAGCCCCAGCATTTT,CASSPGGTDQPQHF
TRBV30,TRBJ2-2,TRBD1,.,TGTGCCTGGACCCTTCCGGGACAGGGGGCCCTAAACACCGGGGAGCTGTTTTTT,CAWTLPGQGALNTGELFF
TRBV6-1,TRBJ2-1,TRBD2,few,TGTGCCAGTTTCGGGACTAGCGGGACTGAGCAGTTCTTC,CASFGTSGTEQFF
TRBV10-3,TRBJ2-2,TRBD1,.,TGTGCCATCAGAAGACAGGGGGCCGGCGGGGAGCTGTTTTTT,CAIRRQGAGGELFF
TRBV15,TRBJ2-7,.,.,TGTGCCACCAGCAGAGTATATCGGGAGTCCCGCGAGCAGTACTTC,CATSRVYRESREQYF
TRBV20-1,TRBJ2-1,TRBD2,.,TGCAGGGCCGGGACTAGCGGGATCGATGAGCAGTTCTTC,CRAGTSGIDEQFF
TRBV19,TRBJ2-1,.,few,TGTGCCAGTAGTAGTCAGCGGAGCACCTACAATGAGCAGTTCTTC,CASSSQRSTYNEQFF
TRBV20-1,TRBJ2-4,.,.,TGCAGTGCTAGAGATCTTAGCACCACTGGAAACATTCAGTACTTC,CSARDLSTTGNIQYF